This T cell receptor beta chain derives from a study of CD8 T cells in ankylosing spondylitis. Findings and limits, study-wide: Apparently characteristic of ankylosing spondylitis blood was a TCR beta motif (under ten highly homologous variants).

In regard to this clonotype: Its target is not known.

Germline CDR1 reads SGHTA; CDR2 reads FQGNSA. The CDR3 covers 15 residues. Deletions cut 1 base from V and 0 bases from J, with 10 bases between. In TCRdb, the 5' RACE reads were re-called with MiXCR into one record per CDR3 protein. This table holds a few hundred thousand distinct CDR3 sequences, roughly 17% found once. Specimen: blood, either unsorted or a sorted T cell fraction (not recorded which). The chain has TRBV7-2 and TRBJ2-7; D assignment may be TRBD1 or TRBD2 (5 bases each). This receptor was identified in a male donor with ankylosing spondylitis. The CDR3 sequence: CASSLDGTNSYEQYF. In DNA form, the CDR3 reads TGTGCCAGCAGCTTAGATGGGACCAACTCCTACGAGCAGTACTTC.